The sample holds many counts of the clone carrying this T cell receptor beta chain. This entry is derived from a study of T cells of healthy individuals. V was pared by 3 bases and J by 2 bases, with 10 bases between. Germline CDR1 is KGHSH and CDR2 is LQKENI. The CDR3 consists of 14 residues. TCRdb ran MiXCR on the 5' RACE reads and lists one entry per CDR3 protein. This sample has 60,000 to 80,000 distinct CDR3 sequences, with 15% to 20% found just once. The chain employs TRBV18 and TRBJ1-1; TRBD1 is a possible D gene (5 bases). The sequence came from a human donor in good health. The CDR3 here is CASSPAGRNTEAFF. In DNA form, the CDR3 reads TGTGCCAGCTCACCCGCGGGGCGTAACACTGAAGCTTTCTTT.